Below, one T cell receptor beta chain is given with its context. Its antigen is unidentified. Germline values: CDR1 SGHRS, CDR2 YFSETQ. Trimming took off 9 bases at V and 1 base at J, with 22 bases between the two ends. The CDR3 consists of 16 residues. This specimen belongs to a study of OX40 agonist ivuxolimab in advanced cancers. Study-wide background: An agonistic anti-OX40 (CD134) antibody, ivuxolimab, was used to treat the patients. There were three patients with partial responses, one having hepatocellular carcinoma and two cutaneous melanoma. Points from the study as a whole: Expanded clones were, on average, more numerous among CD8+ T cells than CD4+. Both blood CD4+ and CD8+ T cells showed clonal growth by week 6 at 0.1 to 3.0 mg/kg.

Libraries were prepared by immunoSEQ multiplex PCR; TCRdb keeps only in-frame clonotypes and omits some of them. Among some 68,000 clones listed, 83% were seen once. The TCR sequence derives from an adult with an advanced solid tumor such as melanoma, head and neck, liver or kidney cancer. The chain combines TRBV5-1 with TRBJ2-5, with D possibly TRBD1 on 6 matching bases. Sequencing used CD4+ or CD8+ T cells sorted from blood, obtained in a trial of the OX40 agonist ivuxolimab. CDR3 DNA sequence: TGCGCCACCAATGGGGGCCTTTCGGGTACCCAAGAGACCCAGTACTTC. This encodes CATNGGLSGTQETQYF. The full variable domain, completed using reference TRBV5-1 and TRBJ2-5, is KAGVTQTPRYLIKTRGQQVTLSCSPISGHRSVSWYQQTPGQGLQFLFEYFSETQRNKGNFPGRFSGRQFSNSRSEMNVSTLELGDSALYLCATNGGLSGTQETQYFGPGTRLLVL.